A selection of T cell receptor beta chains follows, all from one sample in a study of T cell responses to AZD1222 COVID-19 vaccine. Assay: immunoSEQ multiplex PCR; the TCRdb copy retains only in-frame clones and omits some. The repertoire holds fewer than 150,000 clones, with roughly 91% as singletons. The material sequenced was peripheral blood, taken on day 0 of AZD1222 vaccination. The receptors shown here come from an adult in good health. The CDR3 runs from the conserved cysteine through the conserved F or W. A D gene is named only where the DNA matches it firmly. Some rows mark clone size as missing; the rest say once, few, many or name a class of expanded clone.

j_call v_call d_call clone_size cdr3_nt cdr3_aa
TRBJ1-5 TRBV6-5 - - TGTGCCAGCAGACGGGACGGATATCAGCCCCAGCATTTT CASRRDGYQPQHF
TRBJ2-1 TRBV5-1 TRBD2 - TGCGCCAGCAGGATGAGAGCGGGGGTCTCCTACAATGAGCAGTTCTTC CASRMRAGVSYNEQFF
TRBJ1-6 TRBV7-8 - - TGTGCCAGCAGCTCCCAAGGTGGGTGGGTTCCTTCACCCCTCCACTTT CASSSQGGWVPSPLHF
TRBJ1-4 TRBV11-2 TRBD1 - TGTGCCAGCAGCTCGGCAACAGGGAAGGGGGCTGAAAAACTGTTTTTT CASSSATGKGAEKLFF
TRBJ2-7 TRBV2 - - TGTGCCAGCATGATGACAACCTACGAGCAGTACTTC CASMMTTYEQYF
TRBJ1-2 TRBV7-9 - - TGTGCCAGCAGATTCAGAGGGCACTATGGCTACACCTTC CASRFRGHYGYTF
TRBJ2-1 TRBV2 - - TGTGCCAGCAGTGAAGGCGAGGGGCGTTACAATGAGCAGTTCTTC CASSEGEGRYNEQFF
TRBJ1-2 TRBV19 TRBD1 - TGTGCCAGTAGTATACCCCGACAGGGTGGCTACACCTTC CASSIPRQGGYTF
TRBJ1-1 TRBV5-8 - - TGTGCCAGCAGCTTGGCCTCCGGCAACCCGAACACTGAAGCTTTCTTT CASSLASGNPNTEAFF
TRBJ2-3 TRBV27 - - TGTGCCAGCAGTTTTTGGTCTCATCGGGCAGATACGCAGTATTTT CASSFWSHRADTQYF
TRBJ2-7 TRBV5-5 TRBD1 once TGTGCCAGCAGCTTGGTAGGCGGGACAGGCTCCTACGAGCAGTACTTC CASSLVGGTGSYEQYF
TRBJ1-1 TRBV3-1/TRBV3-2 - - TGTGCCAGCAGCCAAGATACGGCTGAAGCTTTCTTT CASSQDTAEAFF
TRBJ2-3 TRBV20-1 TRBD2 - TGCAGTGCTAGTACTAGCGGGGGAACAGATACGCAGTATTTT CSASTSGGTDTQYF
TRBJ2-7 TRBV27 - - TGTGCCAGCAGTTTTGTTGAGGGCGAGCAGTACTTC CASSFVEGEQYF
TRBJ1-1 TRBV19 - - TGTGCCAGTAAAATTGGTGTGAACACTGAAGCTTTCTTT CASKIGVNTEAFF
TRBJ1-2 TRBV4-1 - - TGCGCCAGCAGCCAAGATCTTGCCGGAAGCCGATCGGATGGCTACACCTTC CASSQDLAGSRSDGYTF
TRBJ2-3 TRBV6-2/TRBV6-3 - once TGTGCCAGCAGTTACGGCAGGGAACGTACGCAGTATTTT CASSYGRERTQYF
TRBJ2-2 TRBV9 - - TGTGCCAGCAGCGCTCCAGGCGGAAGGGGCGGGGAGCTGTTTTTT CASSAPGGRGGELFF
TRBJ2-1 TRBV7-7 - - TGTGCCAGCAGCAGCAGGGTGGGCAATGAGCAGTTCTTC CASSSRVGNEQFF
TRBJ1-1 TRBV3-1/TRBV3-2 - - TGTGCCAGCAGTCCCGATCTGAACACTGAAGCTTTCTTT CASSPDLNTEAFF
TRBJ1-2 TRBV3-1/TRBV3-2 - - TGTGCCAGCAGCCTCCAGTCTTTTGGATACACCTTC CASSLQSFGYTF
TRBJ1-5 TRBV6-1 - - TGTGCCAGCAGTGATTGGACACACAATCAGCCCCAGCATTTT CASSDWTHNQPQHF
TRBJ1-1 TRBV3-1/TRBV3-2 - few TGTGCCAGCAGCCAGGGGGGTCGTGAAGCTTTCTTT CASSQGGREAFF
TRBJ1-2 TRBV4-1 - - TGCGCCAGCAGCCACACAGACAACTATGGCTACACCTTC CASSHTDNYGYTF
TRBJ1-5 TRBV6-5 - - TGTGCCAGCAGAGGTGTCGCCGGGAAGCCCCAGCATTTT CASRGVAGKPQHF
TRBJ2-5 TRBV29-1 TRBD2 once TGCAGCGTTGCTACTAGCGACTTGGGGACCCAGTACTTC CSVATSDLGTQYF
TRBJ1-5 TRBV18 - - TGTGCCAGCCGAGCGGACAGTCAGCCCCAGCATTTT CASRADSQPQHF
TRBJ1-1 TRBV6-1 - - TGTGCCAGCAGTGGTCCGGGGACCACTCGGGACACTGAAGCTTTCTTT CASSGPGTTRDTEAFF
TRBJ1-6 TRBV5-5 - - TGTGCCAGCAGCTTGAATCCCCACCGGGACCGCGGTTCACCCCTCCACTTT CASSLNPHRDRGSPLHF
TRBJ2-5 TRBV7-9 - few TGTGCCGCCAGACGGGGGGCAGGGGAGACCCAGTACTTC CAARRGAGETQYF
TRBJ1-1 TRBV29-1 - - TGCAGCGTTTTTGGTGTGAACACTGAAGCTTTCTTT CSVFGVNTEAFF
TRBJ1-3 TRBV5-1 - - TGCGCCAGCAGCTCGGGGGGCGTTCGGGACACCATATATTTT CASSSGGVRDTIYF